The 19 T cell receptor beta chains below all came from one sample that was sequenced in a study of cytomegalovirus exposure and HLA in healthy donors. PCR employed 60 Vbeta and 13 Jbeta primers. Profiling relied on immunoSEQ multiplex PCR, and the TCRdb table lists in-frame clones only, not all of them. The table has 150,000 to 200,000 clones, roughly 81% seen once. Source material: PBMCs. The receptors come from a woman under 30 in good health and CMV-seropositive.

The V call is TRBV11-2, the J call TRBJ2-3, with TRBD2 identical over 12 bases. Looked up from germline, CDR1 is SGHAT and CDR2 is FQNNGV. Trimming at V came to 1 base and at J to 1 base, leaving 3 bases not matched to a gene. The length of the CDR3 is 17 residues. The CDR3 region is CASSLGTSGTGTDTQYF. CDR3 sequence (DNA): TGTGCCAGCAGCTTAGGGACTAGCGGGACGGGCACAGATACGCAGTATTTT.

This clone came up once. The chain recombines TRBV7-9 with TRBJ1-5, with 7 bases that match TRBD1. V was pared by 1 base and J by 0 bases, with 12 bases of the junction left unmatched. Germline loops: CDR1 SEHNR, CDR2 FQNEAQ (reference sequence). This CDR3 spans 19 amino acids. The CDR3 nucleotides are TGTGCCAGCAGCTTAGTTAGAGGGGGCAGAGTTTATAGCAATCAGCCCCAGCATTTT. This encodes CASSLVRGGRVYSNQPQHF.

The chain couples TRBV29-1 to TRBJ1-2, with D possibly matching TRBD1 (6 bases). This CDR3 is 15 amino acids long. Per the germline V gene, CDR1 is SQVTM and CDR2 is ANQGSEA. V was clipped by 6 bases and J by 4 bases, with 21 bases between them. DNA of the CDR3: TGCAGCGTCTTTTGGCCGGGACACGACGTCTATGGCTACACCTTC. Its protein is CSVFWPGHDVYGYTF. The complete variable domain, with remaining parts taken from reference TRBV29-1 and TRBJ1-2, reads SAVISQKPSRDICQRGTSLTIQCQVDSQVTMMFWYRQQPGQSLTLIATANQGSEATYESGFVIDKFPISRPNLTFSTLTVSNMSPEDSSIYLCSVFWPGHDVYGYTFGSGTRLTVV.

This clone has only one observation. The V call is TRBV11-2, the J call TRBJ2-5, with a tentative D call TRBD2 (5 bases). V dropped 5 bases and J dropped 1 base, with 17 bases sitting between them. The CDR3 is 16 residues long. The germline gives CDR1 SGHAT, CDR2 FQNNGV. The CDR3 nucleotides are TGTGCCAGCAGCCCGTACGTGTTAGGACTCCAAGAGACCCAGTACTTC. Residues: CASSPYVLGLQETQYF.

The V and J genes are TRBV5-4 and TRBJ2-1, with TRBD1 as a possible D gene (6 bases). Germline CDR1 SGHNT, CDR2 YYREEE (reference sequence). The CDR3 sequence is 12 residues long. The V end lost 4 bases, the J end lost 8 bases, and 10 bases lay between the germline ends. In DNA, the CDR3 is TGTGCCAGCAGCCCCGCAGGGGATGAGCAGTTCTTC. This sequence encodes CASSPAGDEQFF.

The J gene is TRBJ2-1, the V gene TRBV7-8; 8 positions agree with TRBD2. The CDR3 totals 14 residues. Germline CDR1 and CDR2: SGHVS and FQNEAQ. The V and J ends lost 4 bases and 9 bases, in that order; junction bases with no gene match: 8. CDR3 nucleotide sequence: TGTGCCAGCAGCTCCCCGGGAGGGGAATTTGAGCAGTTCTTC. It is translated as CASSSPGGEFEQFF.

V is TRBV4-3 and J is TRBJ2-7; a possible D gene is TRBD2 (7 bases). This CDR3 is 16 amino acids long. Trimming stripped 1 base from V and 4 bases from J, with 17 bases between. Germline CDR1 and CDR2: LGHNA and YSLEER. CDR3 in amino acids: CASSQALGGGLYEQYF. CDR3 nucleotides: TGCGCCAGCAGCCAAGCCTTAGGGGGGGGGCTTTACGAGCAGTACTTC.

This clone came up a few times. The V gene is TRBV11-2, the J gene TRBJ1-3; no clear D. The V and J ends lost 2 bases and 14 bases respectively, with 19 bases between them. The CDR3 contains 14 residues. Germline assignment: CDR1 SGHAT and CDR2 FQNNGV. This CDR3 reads CASSLQVLGSPLYF. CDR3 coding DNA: TGTGCCAGCAGCTTACAGGTTCTTGGGTCTCCGTTATATTTT. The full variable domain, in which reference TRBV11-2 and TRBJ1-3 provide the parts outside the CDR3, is EAGVAQSPRYKIIEKRQSVAFWCNPISGHATLYWYQQILGQGPKLLIQFQNNGVVDDSQLPKDRFSAERLKGVDSTLKIQPAKLEDSAVYLCASSLQVLGSPLYFGEGSWLTVV.

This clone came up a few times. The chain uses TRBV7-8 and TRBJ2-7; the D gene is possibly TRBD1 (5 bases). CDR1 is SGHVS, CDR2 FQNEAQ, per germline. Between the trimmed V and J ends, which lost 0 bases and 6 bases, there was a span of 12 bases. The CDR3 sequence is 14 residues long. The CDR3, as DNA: TGTGCCAGCAGCTTAGCGTGGGGCTCGGCCGAGCAGTACTTC. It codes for CASSLAWGSAEQYF.

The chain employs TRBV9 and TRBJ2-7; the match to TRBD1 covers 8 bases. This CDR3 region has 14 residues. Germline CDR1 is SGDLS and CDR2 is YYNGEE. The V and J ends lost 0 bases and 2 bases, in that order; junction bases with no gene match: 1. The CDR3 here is CASSVGQGPYEQYF. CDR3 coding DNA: TGTGCCAGCAGCGTAGGACAGGGGCCCTACGAGCAGTACTTC.

The CDR3 nucleotides read TGTGCCAGCAGCTTGGGGGCAGACCCATACCCAAACTATGGCTACACCTTC. This sequence encodes CASSLGADPYPNYGYTF. The chain links TRBV5-6 to TRBJ1-2; D remains unclear. Germline values: CDR1 SGHDT, CDR2 YYEEEE. This CDR3 spans 17 amino acids. V lost 0 bases and J 2 bases, leaving 17 bases between the germline ends.

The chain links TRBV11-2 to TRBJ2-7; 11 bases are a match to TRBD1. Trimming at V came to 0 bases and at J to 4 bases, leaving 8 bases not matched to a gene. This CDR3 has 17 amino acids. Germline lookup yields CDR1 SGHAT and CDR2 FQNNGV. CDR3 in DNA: TGTGCCAGCAGCTTAGAATCCCGGGACAGGGGGTGGTACGAGCAGTACTTC. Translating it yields CASSLESRDRGWYEQYF.

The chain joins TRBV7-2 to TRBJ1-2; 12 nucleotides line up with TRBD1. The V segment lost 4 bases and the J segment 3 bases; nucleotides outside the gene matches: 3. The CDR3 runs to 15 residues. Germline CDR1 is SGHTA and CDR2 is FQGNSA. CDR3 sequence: CASSSGTGGDYGYTF. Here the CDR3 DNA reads TGTGCCAGCAGCTCAGGGACAGGGGGCGACTATGGCTACACCTTC.

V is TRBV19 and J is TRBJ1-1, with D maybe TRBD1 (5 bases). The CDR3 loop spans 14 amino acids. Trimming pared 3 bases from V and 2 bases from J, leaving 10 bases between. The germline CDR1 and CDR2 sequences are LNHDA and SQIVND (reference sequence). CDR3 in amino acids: CASSIWQGNTEAFF. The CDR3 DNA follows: TGTGCCAGTAGTATCTGGCAGGGCAACACTGAAGCTTTCTTT.

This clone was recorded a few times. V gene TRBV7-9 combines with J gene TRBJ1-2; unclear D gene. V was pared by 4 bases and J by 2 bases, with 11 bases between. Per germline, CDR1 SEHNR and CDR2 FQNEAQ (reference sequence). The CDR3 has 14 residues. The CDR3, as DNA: TGTGCCAGCAGCTCGACGGAACAGAACTATGGCTACACCTTC. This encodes CASSSTEQNYGYTF.

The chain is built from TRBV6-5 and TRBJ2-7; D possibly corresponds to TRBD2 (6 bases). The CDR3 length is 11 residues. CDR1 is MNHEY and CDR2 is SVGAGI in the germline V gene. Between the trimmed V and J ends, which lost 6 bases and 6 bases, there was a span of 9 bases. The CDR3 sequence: CASSLGGEQYF. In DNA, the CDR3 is TGTGCCAGCAGCCTCGGGGGCGAGCAGTACTTC.

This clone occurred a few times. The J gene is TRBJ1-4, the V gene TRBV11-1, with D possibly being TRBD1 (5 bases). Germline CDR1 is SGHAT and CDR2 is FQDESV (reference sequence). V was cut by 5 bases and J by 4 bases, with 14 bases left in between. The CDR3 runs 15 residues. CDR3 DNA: TGTGCCAGCAGCCGACGATCGACAGATAATGAAAAACTGTTTTTT. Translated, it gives CASSRRSTDNEKLFF.

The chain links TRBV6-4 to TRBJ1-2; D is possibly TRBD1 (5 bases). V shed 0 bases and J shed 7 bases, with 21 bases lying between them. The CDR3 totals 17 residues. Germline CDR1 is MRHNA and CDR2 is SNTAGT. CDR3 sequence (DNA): TGTGCCAGCAGTGACTCTGGGGGGACCGACGAAAGGGCTGGCTACACCTTC. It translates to CASSDSGGTDERAGYTF.

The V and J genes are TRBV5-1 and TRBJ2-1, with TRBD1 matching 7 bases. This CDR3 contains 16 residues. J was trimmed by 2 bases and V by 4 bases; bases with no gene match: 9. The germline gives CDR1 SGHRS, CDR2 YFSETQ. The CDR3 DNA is TGCGCCAGCAGCATACTCACAGGGGTGGCCTACAATGAGCAGTTCTTC. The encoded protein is CASSILTGVAYNEQFF.